Listed below are T cell receptor beta chains from one sample, sequenced in a study of Graves' ophthalmopathy and Graves' hyperthyroidism. In TCRdb, the multiplex PCR reads were re-called with MiXCR into one record per CDR3 protein. Here the sample spans 170,000 or so distinct CDR3 sequences, roughly two fifths being singletons. The sample taken for sequencing was peripheral blood. The receptor source for this set is a woman between 35 and 50 years old with Graves' ophthalmopathy. Both conserved end residues are trimmed from each CDR3.

TRBV5-1,TRBJ1-5,ASSHGTGNQPQH
TRBV19,TRBJ2-5,ASSMKRDLRETQY
TRBV12-3/TRBV12-4,TRBJ2-2,ASSLAGGQAGELF
TRBV12-3/TRBV12-4,TRBJ2-7,ASTTGTGGAYEQY
TRBV6-5,TRBJ1-5,ASSYYADSNQPQH
TRBV6-2/TRBV6-3,TRBJ2-5,ASSYSTQETQY
TRBV12-3/TRBV12-4,TRBJ2-5,ASSPPEIGGETQY
TRBV11-1,TRBJ2-7,ASSSIPGLETYEQY
TRBV6-1,TRBJ2-7,ASSAAAFSYEQY
TRBV5-1,TRBJ2-5,ASSLGGVQETQY
TRBV6-5,TRBJ2-5,ASSYISTEQETQY
TRBV6-5,TRBJ1-2,ASTQGLYPYGYT
TRBV20-1,TRBJ1-1,SARQNTEAF
TRBV29-1,TRBJ1-1,SVDSGSTEAF
TRBV12-3/TRBV12-4,TRBJ1-3,ASNRNGNTIY
TRBV20-1,TRBJ1-5,SALYRGGNQPQH
TRBV6-2/TRBV6-3,TRBJ1-1,ASSYSPTGYVGMNTEAF
TRBV30,TRBJ1-1,AWSVGQWNTEAF
TRBV5-1,TRBJ2-7,ASSLGERADEQY
TRBV12-3/TRBV12-4,TRBJ1-2,ASSQFPLRAGYT
TRBV24-1,TRBJ2-5,ATSDQARDRSQETQY
TRBV2,TRBJ1-2,ASSFLGAYGYT
TRBV7-3,TRBJ1-3,ASSLGGRSSGNTIY
TRBV28,TRBJ1-5,ASRGGQPQH
TRBV30,TRBJ2-7,AWSRPGGEQY
TRBV12-3/TRBV12-4,TRBJ1-1,ASRTGTPGGEAF
TRBV6-2/TRBV6-3,TRBJ2-7,ASSPGTSGRRAYEQY
TRBV6-1,TRBJ2-5,ASRVFLGGETQY
TRBV7-6,TRBJ1-2,ASSGVGGGGYT